A single sample is the source of the 32 T cell receptor beta chains below, sequenced in a study of Graves' ophthalmopathy and Graves' hyperthyroidism. RNA transcripts yielded amplified TCR beta CDR3 regions. HTBI primers were used in a first-round RT-PCR, which preceded a second-round multiplex PCR. Via MiXCR, TCRdb re-called the multiplex PCR reads, giving one row per CDR3 protein. This table holds hundreds of thousands of distinct CDR3 sequences, 20% to 25% found once. Sequences were obtained from peripheral blood. The receptors come from a woman under 30 with stable Graves' hyperthyroidism. Some clones in this sample may be carry-over from other donors' samples.

This clonotype appeared many times. J is TRBJ1-6 and V is TRBV10-3; possible D gene TRBD1, 5 bases. V lost 2 bases and J 7 bases, leaving 12 bases between the germline ends. The germline CDR1 and CDR2 sequences are ENHRY and SYGVKD. This CDR3 is 15 amino acids long. The CDR3 protein is CAISEGAVYNSPLHF. The CDR3 DNA is TGTGCCATCAGTGAGGGGGCAGTCTACAATTCACCCCTCCACTTT.

This clonotype showed up many times. The chain carries TRBV5-5 and TRBJ2-5; possible D gene TRBD1, 5 bases. The V gene lost 2 bases and the J gene lost 5 bases, with 13 bases spanning the gap. In germline, CDR1 is SGHKS, CDR2 YYEKEE (reference sequence). The CDR3 length is 14 residues. CDR3 protein: CASSFYQGSETQYF. The CDR3 nucleotides read TGTGCCAGCAGCTTTTACCAGGGTAGCGAGACCCAGTACTTC. Filled out from reference TRBV5-5 and TRBJ2-5, the complete variable domain reads DAGVTQSPTHLIKTRGQQVTLRCSPISGHKSVSWYQQVLGQGPQFIFQYYEKEERGRGNFPDRFSARQFPNYSSELNVNALLLGDSALYLCASSFYQGSETQYFGPGTRLLVL.

The J gene is TRBJ2-7, the V gene TRBV20-1, with D tentatively TRBD1 (6 bases). The CDR3 length is 11 residues. Germline V CDR1 and CDR2: DFQATT, SNEGSKA (reference sequence). The V gene lost 8 bases and the J gene lost 6 bases, with 14 bases spanning the gap. The CDR3 reads CSPKGDGEQYF. Written as DNA, the CDR3 is TGCAGTCCAAAGGGGGACGGCGAGCAGTACTTC.

V usage is TRBV2 and J usage is TRBJ1-3; 7 bases match TRBD1. Trimming took 6 bases from V and 0 from J; bases not matched to a gene: 8. The germline gives CDR1 SNHLY, CDR2 FYNNEI. The CDR3 is made up of 16 amino acids. The CDR3 bases are TGTGCCAGCAGAGGACAGGATTGGGACTCTGGAAACACCATATATTTT. Protein sequence: CASRGQDWDSGNTIYF.

This clonotype has a count of ten or more. The chain combines TRBV6-1 with TRBJ1-2; D remains unclear. Germline V lookup: CDR1 MNHNS, CDR2 SASEGT. The ends were cut back, 1 base at V and 9 bases at J, with 12 bases in the middle. The CDR3 totals 13 residues. The chain's CDR3 is CASSEGQGLSYTF. CDR3 in DNA: TGTGCCAGCAGTGAAGGACAAGGTTTAAGCTACACCTTC.

The table lists this clonotype with many counts. This rearrangement joins TRBV28 to TRBJ1-2; D is unclear. Germline V gene sequence: CDR1 MDHEN, CDR2 SYDVKM. The CDR3 runs 15 residues. Between the trimmed V and J ends, which lost 1 base and 3 bases, there was a span of 12 bases. The CDR3 loop reads CASSLFRAGYYGYTF. The CDR3 DNA reads TGTGCCAGCAGTTTATTCCGGGCGGGGTACTATGGCTACACCTTC.

This clonotype was seen repeatedly, ten times or more. The rearrangement links TRBV5-1 to TRBJ2-7, with 8 bases identical to TRBD1. Looked up from germline, CDR1 is SGHRS and CDR2 is YFSETQ. The CDR3 loop spans 14 amino acids. V trimming: 1 base; J trimming: 4 bases; junction bases outside the gene matches: 4. The CDR3 sequence is CASSLQGAWYEQYF. The DNA of the CDR3 is TGCGCCAGCAGCTTGCAGGGGGCTTGGTACGAGCAGTACTTC.

This clonotype was seen only a few times. The chain is built from TRBV4-1 and TRBJ2-2; 9 positions match TRBD1. This CDR3 contains 16 residues. The germline V gene has CDR1 MGHRA and CDR2 YSYEKL. Trimming at V came to 3 bases and at J to 5 bases, leaving 7 bases not matched to a gene. The CDR3, as DNA: TGCGCCAGCAGCCACCCCGGGACAGGGAGTACCGGGGAGCTGTTTTTT. Residues: CASSHPGTGSTGELFF.

This clonotype was picked up many times. V is TRBV20-1 and J is TRBJ1-5, with D possibly being TRBD1 (6 bases). The CDR3 extends over 13 amino acids. Trimming pared 6 bases from V and 5 bases from J, leaving 14 bases between. Germline V CDR1 and CDR2: DFQATT, SNEGSKA (reference sequence). CDR3 bases: TGCAGTGCGCAACGACAGGCAGATCAGCCCCAGCATTTT. Protein product: CSAQRQADQPQHF.

There are a few counts of this clonotype. V usage is TRBV19 and J usage is TRBJ1-1, with 8 bases fitting TRBD1. The CDR3 covers 13 residues. Losses at the gene ends were 10 bases for V and 4 bases for J; bases not matched to a gene: 8. Germline assignment: CDR1 LNHDA and CDR2 SQIVND (reference sequence). Written as DNA, the CDR3 is TGTGCCACCCAGACAGGGGCGGCCACTGAAGCTTTCTTT. Its protein is CATQTGAATEAFF.

The chain carries TRBV6-2 or TRBV6-3 and TRBJ1-1; a possible D gene is TRBD1 (5 bases). Germline V gene sequence: CDR1 MNHEY, CDR2 SVGEGT. This CDR3 has 15 residues. V dropped 2 bases and J dropped 6 bases, with 16 bases sitting between them. Written as DNA, the CDR3 is TGTGCCAGCAGTTACCCCCCCGGAGGGGCCGCTGAAGCTTTCTTT. It specifies CASSYPPGGAAEAFF.

The J gene is TRBJ1-1, the V gene TRBV6-1; D is undetermined. The germline CDR1 and CDR2 sequences are MNHNS and SASEGT. The CDR3 loop spans 12 amino acids. V lost 0 bases to trimming and J lost 8 bases, with 7 bases between them. The CDR3 nucleotides are TGTGCCAGCAGTGAAGCAGTGGAAGAAGCTTTCTTT. This encodes CASSEAVEEAFF.

This chain joins TRBV28 and TRBJ2-7; TRBD1 matches 8 bases. In germline, CDR1 is MDHEN, CDR2 SYDVKM. The V segment lost 7 bases and the J segment 1 base; nucleotides outside the gene matches: 15. There are 17 residues in the CDR3. The CDR3 nucleotides read TGTGCCAGCACCATGGCAGGGGGCGGAAGGTGGTCCTACGAGCAGTACTTC. Translation: CASTMAGGGRWSYEQYF. Full variable domain (rest looked up from reference TRBV28 and TRBJ2-7): DVKVTQSSRYLVKRTGEKVFLECVQDMDHENMFWYRQDPGLGLRLIYFSYDVKMKEKGDIPEGYSVSREKKERFSLILESASTNQTSMYLCASTMAGGGRWSYEQYFGPGTRLTVT.

Concerning this clonotype: Since a much larger clone is just one base distant, this may be a read error. The J gene is TRBJ1-6, the V gene TRBV25-1, with D perhaps TRBD1 (6 bases). CDR3 size: 14 residues. CDR1 is MGHDK, CDR2 SYGVNS, per germline. The CDR3 protein is CASSGTAYNSHLHF. CDR3 coding DNA: TGTGCCAGCAGTGGGACAGCCTATAATTCACACCTCCACTTT.

In its sample, this clonotype was seen many times. A much bigger clone sits one base away, suggesting this may be a read error. The chain employs TRBV9 and TRBJ2-2; D ambiguous. Deletions cut 3 bases from V and 5 bases from J, with 5 bases between. Germline CDR1 reads SGDLS; CDR2 reads YYNGEE. The CDR3 runs to 12 residues. In DNA form, the CDR3 reads TGTGCCAGCAGCGAGAAAACCGGGGAGCTGTTTTTT. Its protein is CASSEKTGELFF. The full variable domain, completed using reference TRBV9 and TRBJ2-2, is DSGVTQTPKHLITATGQRVTLRCSPRSGDLSVYWYQQSLDQGLQFLIQYYNGEERAKGNILERFSAQQFPDLHSELNLSSLELGDSALYFCASSEKTGELFFGEGSRLTVL.

This clonotype has a count of ten or more. The junction departs from the called germline gene at one end, perhaps through a read error. The J gene is TRBJ1-2, the V gene TRBV6-5; 8 bases map to TRBD1. CDR3 length: 12 amino acids. The germline V gene encodes CDR1 MNHEY and CDR2 SVGAGI. Here the CDR3 reads CASSSTGTGGIF. CDR3 DNA: TGTGCCAGCAGTTCCACCGGGACAGGAGGGATTTTC.

This rearrangement joins TRBV30 to TRBJ1-2; D is possibly TRBD1 (5 bases). The CDR3 is 12 amino acids. Germline V CDR1 and CDR2: GTSNPN, SVGIG (reference sequence). V was pared by 2 bases and J by 2 bases, with 6 bases between. The CDR3 region has the DNA TGTGCCTGGAGTAGGACAAACTATGGCTACACCTTC. Its translation is CAWSRTNYGYTF.

This clonotype was counted at least ten times. The genes are TRBV24-1 and TRBJ1-2; D ambiguous. Trimming pared 0 bases from V and 8 bases from J, leaving 12 bases between. There are 14 residues in the CDR3. CDR1 and CDR2 (germline): KGHDR, SFDVKD. The CDR3 loop is CATSDLKGSGGYTF. In DNA, the CDR3 is TGTGCCACCAGTGATTTGAAGGGATCTGGCGGCTACACCTTC.

Points on this clonotype: This may come from a read error, since a much larger clone is one base off. This chain uses TRBV6-1 with TRBJ1-5, with 10 nucleotides matching TRBD1. CDR3 length equals 14 residues. The V gene's germline CDR1 is MNHNS and CDR2 SASEGT. Germline trimming cut 10 bases from V and 5 bases from J; bases unmatched to any gene: 8. The DNA of the CDR3 is TGTGCCAACAGGGACAGGGGAGAGGATCAGCCCCAGCATTTT. It yields the protein CANRDRGEDQPQHF.

In this sample, this clonotype turned up many times. The genes are TRBV15 and TRBJ2-5; weak D call: TRBD1 (6 bases). V was cut by 7 bases and J by 0 bases, with 9 bases left in between. This CDR3 comprises 13 residues. Germline V CDR1 and CDR2: LNHNV, YYDKDF (reference sequence). CDR3: CATNRDYQETQYF. CDR3 nucleotide sequence: TGTGCCACCAACAGGGATTACCAAGAGACCCAGTACTTC.

This clonotype appeared many times. The CDR3 DNA sequence: TGTGCCAGCAGCTTAACGGATGGCGGGAGCTATACCTACGAGCAGTACTTC. As protein: CASSLTDGGSYTYEQYF. The V gene is TRBV7-2, the J gene TRBJ2-7, with 7 bases matching TRBD2. Germline V gene lookup returns CDR1 SGHTA and CDR2 FQGNSA. The CDR3 extends over 17 amino acids. Trimming took 2 bases from V and 2 from J; bases not matched to a gene: 12.

This clonotype was counted once. This chain links TRBV9 with TRBJ2-1; a possible D gene is TRBD2 (5 bases). Trimming took 0 bases from V and 8 from J, leaving 15 bases between them. This CDR3 spans 15 amino acids. CDR1 SGDLS and CDR2 YYNGEE come from the germline V gene. The CDR3 DNA sequence: TGTGCCAGCAGCGTAGGAGGACTGCATGGGGATGAGCAGTTCTTC. Translating gives CASSVGGLHGDEQFF.

About this clonotype itself: A read error is possible here, since a much larger clone lies one base away. The rearrangement links TRBV19 to TRBJ1-2; a possible D gene is TRBD1 (5 bases). V was cut by 7 bases and J by 0 bases, with 15 bases left in between. The germline gives CDR1 LNHDA, CDR2 SQIVND (reference sequence). The CDR3 consists of 15 residues. DNA of the CDR3: TGTGCCAGTACGCGGGCCGCGGGGGCTAACTATGGCTACACCTTC. It encodes CASTRAAGANYGYTF.

This clonotype has a handful of counts. The genes are TRBV20-1 and TRBJ1-5; D perhaps matches TRBD1 (5 bases). The CDR3 spans 15 residues. V lost 3 bases and J 7 bases, leaving 19 bases between the germline ends. Germline lookup yields CDR1 DFQATT and CDR2 SNEGSKA (reference sequence). CDR3 in amino acids: CSASKADGTGQPQHF. Here the CDR3 DNA reads TGCAGTGCTAGTAAGGCGGACGGGACCGGACAGCCCCAGCATTTT.

The chain is built from TRBV12-3 or TRBV12-4 and TRBJ2-7; D may match TRBD1 or TRBD2 (5 bases each). CDR3 length: 14 amino acids. V dropped 5 bases and J dropped 3 bases, with 14 bases sitting between them. The DNA for the CDR3 is TGTGCCAGCAGTCCCGGGGCCGGTCGCTACGAGCAGTACTTC. Residues: CASSPGAGRYEQYF.

Notes on this clonotype: An end of the junction does not agree with germline; a read error may underlie this. The J gene is TRBJ1-2, the V gene TRBV27, with D possibly matching TRBD1 (5 bases). Germline CDR1 MNHEY, CDR2 SMNVEV (reference sequence). The CDR3 is made up of 16 amino acids. CDR3 nucleotide sequence: TGTGCCAGCAGTTTTTCCACGAGGGGACCTTACTATGACTACACCTTC. Amino acids: CASSFSTRGPYYDYTF.

J is TRBJ2-2 and V is TRBV5-1; D is unresolved. The CDR3 is 19 residues long. The V and J ends lost 3 bases and 4 bases respectively, with 25 bases between them. Germline values: CDR1 SGHRS, CDR2 YFSETQ. Written as DNA, the CDR3 is TGCGCCAGCAGCTCCTCACCAGTTGGTGGCACGCGAGGCACCGGGGAGCTGTTTTTT. It codes for CASSSSPVGGTRGTGELFF.

This chain links TRBV12-3 or TRBV12-4 with TRBJ1-2, with D perhaps matching TRBD1 (5 bases). The CDR3 spans 12 residues. V shed 8 bases and J shed 4 bases, with 11 bases lying between them. This CDR3 is CASGTPTYGYTF. The CDR3, as DNA: TGTGCCAGCGGGACGCCTACCTATGGCTACACCTTC.

This clonotype has a count of ten or more. The chain has TRBV7-9 and TRBJ1-2; no clear D. This CDR3 has 15 amino acids. Germline values: CDR1 SEHNR, CDR2 FQNEAQ (reference sequence). The ends were cut back, 3 bases at V and 3 bases at J, with 14 bases in the middle. In DNA form, the CDR3 reads TGTGCCAGCAGCTTCCCGTGGACGGGAGACTATGGCTACACCTTC. It translates to CASSFPWTGDYGYTF.

The chain has TRBV27 and TRBJ2-7; D is uncertain. The CDR3 runs to 13 residues. The germline CDR1 and CDR2 sequences are MNHEY and SMNVEV (reference sequence). The V end lost 5 bases, the J end lost 4 bases, and 12 bases lay between the germline ends. The CDR3 bases are TGTGCCAGCAGTATGCAAGACGGTTACGAGCAGTACTTC. It encodes CASSMQDGYEQYF.

In its sample, this clonotype was seen many times. Here the CDR3 DNA reads TGTGCCATCAGTGAGTCAACTAGCGGGGTTACCGGGGAGCTGTTTTTT. Translation: CAISESTSGVTGELFF. The chain is built from TRBV10-3 and TRBJ2-2, with 10 bases that match TRBD2. V lost 0 bases, J lost 5 bases, and 3 bases stayed unmatched. Germline values: CDR1 ENHRY, CDR2 SYGVKD. The CDR3 extends over 16 amino acids.

This clonotype has at least ten counts. The chain uses TRBV6-5 and TRBJ2-7; D is ambiguous. This CDR3 contains 14 residues. Germline lookup yields CDR1 MNHEY and CDR2 SVGAGI. V shed 7 bases and J shed 2 bases, with 15 bases lying between them. CDR3 sequence (DNA): TGTGCCAGCAATCCAAACACGGGCCCCTACGAGCAGTACTTC. It encodes CASNPNTGPYEQYF.